Below, one TCR beta chain is given with its context. Its antigen has not been determined. It has no much larger one-base neighbor in the sample; base qualities were not kept. From cysteine to phenylalanine, the CDR3 is 14 amino acids long. The DNA shown is the 42-base CDR3, in frame from base 1. Per the germline V gene, SNHLY is the CDR1 and FYNNEI is the CDR2. V is shortened by 7 bases, J by 7 bases, and the region joining them spans 17 bases. Library preparation employed the immunoSEQ multiplex PCR assay. The paper's processing steps were these. A statistical classification framework was developed to diagnose cytomegalovirus status using the catalog of TCR beta chain sequences. TCRdb mirrors the immuneACCESS table, restricted to in-frame sequences. Some clones are absent from its copies; in checked studies, under half trace to an unresolved V gene, and the reason for the others is unknown. V and J calls and clone size follow that table, whereas D and trimming were derived from the DNA. Here the sample has hundreds of thousands of clones; less than 90% occur a single time. The ten largest clones add up to 4.5% to 6% of the sample.

The sample belongs to a study of cytomegalovirus exposure and HLA in healthy donors (dated by TCRdb to the late 2010s). Regarding the study in general: According to a later analysis, one platform produced both the roughly 130 validation repertoires and the 670 or so repertoires of the first cohort. To predict cytomegalovirus infection status, the study combined high-throughput TCR immunosequencing, statistical association of individual TCRs with disease status, and machine learning. The study aimed to test whether signatures of past pathogen exposure could be identified by cataloging public T cell receptors. In addition to the first cohort of approximately 670 subjects, a separate validation cohort of 120 different subjects was used.

The donors were included in the validation cohort of 130 or so subjects, a group kept apart from the approximately 650-subject first cohort. General study outcomes and caveats: A total of 150 or so TCR beta chains were listed by the study as associated with cytomegalovirus. A later analysis had no HLA typing for the validation cohort, so co-occurrence there was scored across all 110 or so repertoires. A few of the identified cytomegalovirus-associated TCR beta chains were confirmed in vitro to be specific for cytomegalovirus antigens. The classifier was reported to diagnose cytomegalovirus status with high specificity and sensitivity in both the original and validation cohorts. While some public TCRs were present in many individuals, most TCR sequences turned up only very rarely across donors. A later analysis found that TCRs clustered in the first cohort also tended to co-occur in the approximately 120 validation repertoires, with 94% of cluster scores above 0. The authors suggested that the approach could potentially be extended to other disease states and immunological phenotypes.

The rearranged segments are TRBV2 and TRBJ1-5, with an unclear D gene assignment. The specimen was PBMCs. The receptor comes from a woman younger than 30 in good health and CMV-seronegative. The base sequence is TGTGCCAGCACCCTGAATGGGATGAAACAGCCCCAGCATTTT. Its product reads: CASTLNGMKQPQHF.